This record looks at one T cell receptor beta chain sequence and its context. The data were produced by immunoSEQ multiplex PCR, yet TCRdb's version contains in-frame clones alone and is incomplete. The data hold around 53,000 clones, with 70% to 90% observed a single time. The sample belongs to a study of OX40 agonist ivuxolimab in advanced cancers. The CDR3 length is 14 residues. Germline V lookup: CDR1 SEHNR, CDR2 FQNEAQ (reference sequence). The germline V and J ends were trimmed by 5 bases and 2 bases, with 12 bases remaining between them. The chain recombines TRBV7-9 with TRBJ1-2; D is perhaps TRBD1 (6 bases). The sequences come from CD4+ or CD8+ T cells sorted from blood, collected in a trial of the OX40 agonist ivuxolimab. This TCR was sampled from an adult with an advanced solid tumor such as melanoma, head and neck, liver or kidney cancer. This CDR3 reads CASSQGNGNYGYTF. CDR3 nucleotides: TGTGCCAGCAGCCAGGGGAATGGGAACTATGGCTACACCTTC.